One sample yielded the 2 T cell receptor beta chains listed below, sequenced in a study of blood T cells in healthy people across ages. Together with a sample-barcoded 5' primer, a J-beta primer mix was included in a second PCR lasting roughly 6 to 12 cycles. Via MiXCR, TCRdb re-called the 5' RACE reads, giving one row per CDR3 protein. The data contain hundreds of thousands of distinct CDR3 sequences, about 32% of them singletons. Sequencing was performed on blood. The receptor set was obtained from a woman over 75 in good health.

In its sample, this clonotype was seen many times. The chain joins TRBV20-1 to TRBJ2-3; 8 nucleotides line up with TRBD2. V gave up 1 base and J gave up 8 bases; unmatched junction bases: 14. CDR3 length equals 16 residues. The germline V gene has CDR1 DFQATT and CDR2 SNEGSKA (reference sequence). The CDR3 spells CSARVPRGAGVPTQYF. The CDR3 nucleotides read TGCAGTGCTAGAGTCCCACGGGGAGCGGGGGTACCTACGCAGTATTTT.

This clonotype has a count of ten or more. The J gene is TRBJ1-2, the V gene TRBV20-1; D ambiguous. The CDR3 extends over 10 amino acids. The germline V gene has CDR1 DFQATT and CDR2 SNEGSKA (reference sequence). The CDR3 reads CSAGRNGYTF. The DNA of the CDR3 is TGCAGCGCGGGCCGGAATGGCTACACCTTC.